A single sample gave rise to the 20 T cell receptor beta chains below, sequenced in a study of T cell responses to AZD1222 COVID-19 vaccine. Measured with immunoSEQ multiplex PCR; TCRdb has only the in-frame clones, and not every one. The repertoire holds around 100,000 clones, with approximately 93% as singletons. Source: peripheral blood, taken on day 0 of AZD1222 vaccination. The source of these receptors is an adult in good health.

The CDR3, as DNA: TGTGCCAGCAGTTCCCCCCGGGACAGCAGAAACTCTGGGGCCAACGTCCTGACTTTC. Translating gives CASSSPRDSRNSGANVLTF. V gene TRBV28 combines with J gene TRBJ2-6; 7 positions agree with TRBD1. V was clipped by 4 bases and J by 0 bases; unmatched bases: 12. The CDR3 totals 19 residues. Per the germline V gene, CDR1 is MDHEN and CDR2 is SYDVKM.

This chain connects TRBV7-9 to TRBJ2-1; no reliable D call. Trimming cost V 6 bases and J 0 bases, with 6 bases left between them. The CDR3 has 13 amino acids. Germline CDR1 reads SEHNR; CDR2 reads FQNEAQ (reference sequence). The CDR3 region is CASRGFSYNEQFF. DNA for the CDR3: TGTGCCAGCAGGGGCTTCTCCTACAATGAGCAGTTCTTC. The complete variable domain, with remaining parts taken from reference TRBV7-9 and TRBJ2-1, reads DTGVSQNPRHKITKRGQNVTFRCDPISEHNRLYWYRQTLGQGPEFLTYFQNEAQLEKSRLLSDRFSAERPKGSFSTLEIQRTEQGDSAMYLCASRGFSYNEQFFGPGTRLTVL.

The gene calls are TRBV28 and TRBJ1-3; D might be TRBD1 (5 bases). The ends were cut back, 2 bases at V and 7 bases at J, with 15 bases in the middle. The CDR3 sequence is 15 residues long. The germline gives CDR1 MDHEN, CDR2 SYDVKM. The CDR3 sequence is CASSLPRTPGNTIYF. CDR3 nucleotide sequence: TGTGCCAGCAGTTTACCCCGGACACCAGGGAACACCATATATTTT.

The chain links TRBV7-6 to TRBJ2-3, with 14 bases identical to TRBD2. CDR1 is SGHVS and CDR2 is FNYEAQ in the germline V gene. This CDR3 has 16 residues. V was pared by 5 bases and J by 10 bases, with 11 bases of the junction left unmatched. This CDR3 reads CASSGGSGTSGSSQYF. Written as DNA, the CDR3 is TGTGCCAGCAGCGGGGGTTCCGGGACTAGCGGGAGTTCGCAGTATTTT.

The gene calls are TRBV5-6 and TRBJ1-3, with D tentatively TRBD1 (5 bases). This CDR3 has 17 residues. Germline CDR1 and CDR2: SGHDT and YYEEEE. V was shortened by 3 bases and J by 0 bases, with 16 bases between the two germline ends. The CDR3 spells CASSSDTGYSSGNTIYF. The CDR3 nucleotides read TGTGCCAGCAGCTCGGACACAGGTTATAGCTCTGGAAACACCATATATTTT.

The gene calls are TRBV5-1 and TRBJ2-7; 9 bases fit TRBD1. Germline V gene lookup returns CDR1 SGHRS and CDR2 YFSETQ. V dropped 4 bases and J dropped 6; count of bases not matched to a gene: 5. The CDR3 contains 13 residues. The CDR3 loop is CASSRRQGGEQYF. For the CDR3, the DNA is TGCGCCAGCAGCCGACGACAGGGGGGCGAGCAGTACTTC.

The gene calls are TRBV11-2 and TRBJ2-7, with D maybe TRBD1 (6 bases). From germline, CDR1 is SGHAT and CDR2 FQNNGV. The CDR3 sequence is 16 residues long. The V end was cut by 0 bases, the J end by 5 bases, with 17 bases between. Here the CDR3 reads CASSLEQGIPFNEQYF. CDR3 coding DNA: TGTGCCAGCAGCTTAGAACAGGGTATCCCCTTCAACGAGCAGTACTTC. Full variable domain (rest looked up from reference TRBV11-2 and TRBJ2-7): EAGVAQSPRYKIIEKRQSVAFWCNPISGHATLYWYQQILGQGPKLLIQFQNNGVVDDSQLPKDRFSAERLKGVDSTLKIQPAKLEDSAVYLCASSLEQGIPFNEQYFGPGTRLTVT.

The sample holds one count of this clone. V usage is TRBV6-5 and J usage is TRBJ2-2; no firm D call. Germline-derived CDR1 and CDR2 are MNHEY and SVGAGI. This CDR3 contains 14 residues. Deletions cut 2 bases from V and 6 bases from J, with 10 bases between. CDR3 loop: CASSYTTRAGELFF. In DNA form, the CDR3 reads TGTGCCAGCAGTTACACGACCCGGGCCGGGGAGCTGTTTTTT.

V gene TRBV9 combines with J gene TRBJ2-2; 7 bases agree with TRBD2. The CDR3 sequence is 18 residues long. The germline V gene has CDR1 SGDLS and CDR2 YYNGEE. J lost 4 bases, V lost 2 bases, and 14 bases had no gene match. CDR3 amino acids: CASSVGTNPFESTGELFF. The CDR3 coding sequence is TGTGCCAGCAGCGTCGGGACTAACCCTTTCGAATCCACCGGGGAGCTGTTTTTT.

The gene calls are TRBV7-8 and TRBJ2-1; TRBD2 aligns across 7 bases. V was pared by 5 bases and J by 9 bases, with 7 bases of the junction left unmatched. This CDR3 comprises 13 residues. The germline V gene encodes CDR1 SGHVS and CDR2 FQNEAQ. The CDR3 bases are TGTGCCAGCAGCACCCTGCCGGGAGGTGAGCAGTTCTTC. As protein: CASSTLPGGEQFF.

The chain's CDR3 is CASRPTGAYQPQHF. The CDR3 bases are TGTGCCAGCAGGCCGACAGGGGCTTATCAGCCCCAGCATTTT. This chain joins TRBV6-5 and TRBJ1-5, with 8 bases lining up with TRBD1. Germline assignment: CDR1 MNHEY and CDR2 SVGAGI. This CDR3 contains 14 residues. Trimming removed 6 bases from V and 5 bases from J; junction bases left unmatched: 6.

The chain combines TRBV10-3 with TRBJ1-5; no definite D call. V was pared by 7 bases and J by 2 bases, with 9 bases between. The CDR3 sequence is 13 residues long. Looked up from germline, CDR1 is ENHRY and CDR2 is SYGVKD. CDR3 nucleotide sequence: TGTGCCATCACTGGCGGCGGCAATCAGCCCCAGCATTTT. It encodes CAITGGGNQPQHF.

The chain joins TRBV7-2 to TRBJ2-7, with D uncertain. V dropped 5 bases and J dropped 2 bases, with 4 bases sitting between them. CDR3 length equals 11 residues. CDR1 and CDR2 (germline): SGHTA, FQGNSA. CDR3 amino acids: CASSLTYEQYF. DNA of the CDR3: TGTGCCAGCAGCCTAACCTACGAGCAGTACTTC.

The chain links TRBV6-2 or TRBV6-3 to TRBJ1-1; D is undetermined. This CDR3 region has 14 residues. Trimming stripped 0 bases from V and 7 bases from J, with 12 bases between. Germline CDR1 MNHEY, CDR2 SVGEGT. The CDR3 is CASSYSSMADEAFF. CDR3 nucleotide sequence: TGTGCCAGCAGTTACTCGAGCATGGCTGATGAAGCTTTCTTT.

The rearrangement joins TRBV7-9 to TRBJ2-4, with unresolved D. The germline V gene has CDR1 SEHNR and CDR2 FQNEAQ (reference sequence). Trimming shortened V by 5 bases and J by 3 bases, and 8 bases separated the two germline ends. There are 13 residues in the CDR3. The CDR3 protein is CASSRSDKNIQYF. The CDR3 nucleotides read TGTGCCAGCAGCCGGTCTGACAAAAACATTCAGTACTTC.

The J gene is TRBJ1-4, the V gene TRBV18; no firm D call. Germline CDR1 reads KGHSH; CDR2 reads LQKENI. The V and J ends lost 1 base and 7 bases respectively, with 10 bases between them. CDR3 length equals 14 residues. Here the CDR3 DNA reads TGTGCCAGCTCACCACTAGGAATGGGTGAAAAACTGTTTTTT. Amino acids: CASSPLGMGEKLFF.

The CDR3 coding sequence is TGTGCCAGCAGAGACAGGGAGAATTCACCCCTCCACTTT. It translates to CASRDRENSPLHF. The rearrangement joins TRBV6-5 to TRBJ1-6; 7 bases line up with TRBD1. CDR1 is MNHEY, CDR2 SVGAGI, per germline. The CDR3 totals 13 residues. With V trimmed by 6 bases and J by 7 bases, 3 bases remained unmatched.

This clone has just one count. The genes are TRBV10-3 and TRBJ1-2; no reliable D call. Germline CDR1 and CDR2: ENHRY and SYGVKD. Trimming shortened V by 0 bases and J by 4 bases, and 9 bases separated the two germline ends. This CDR3 is 14 amino acids long. The CDR3 coding sequence is TGTGCCATCAGTGAGTCGACGGTCTCCTATGGCTACACCTTC. Translation: CAISESTVSYGYTF.

The V and J genes are TRBV15 and TRBJ1-3, with a weak D call TRBD1 (5 bases). The V end lost 0 bases, the J end lost 4 bases, and 10 bases lay between the germline ends. CDR3 length: 15 amino acids. Germline V gives CDR1 LNHNV, CDR2 YYDKDF (reference sequence). The CDR3 is CATSRDPGPGNTIYF. CDR3 nucleotides: TGTGCCACCAGCAGAGATCCAGGGCCGGGAAACACCATATATTTT.

The rearrangement links TRBV4-2 to TRBJ1-3; D might be TRBD1 (5 bases). This CDR3 is 17 amino acids long. Germline CDR1 and CDR2: LGHNA and YNFKEQ. Trimming removed 0 bases from V and 0 bases from J, with 12 bases in between. The CDR3 sequence is CASSQDPTGFSGNTIYF. In DNA, the CDR3 is TGTGCCAGCAGCCAAGACCCCACAGGCTTCTCTGGAAACACCATATATTTT.